These 13 T cell receptor beta chains came from one sample sequenced in a study of T cell repertoires in cytomegalovirus infection. Antigens for these TCRs are unknown. TCRdb analysed the reads with MiXCR anew, one entry per CDR3 protein. The sample shows nearly 700,000 distinct CDR3 sequences, around a third of them seen only once. The specimen was cultured PBMCs, collected from culture after CMV antigen stimulation. The source is a human donor in good health (CMV status not recorded). Some clones in this sample may be carry-over from other donors' samples.

This clonotype has just a few counts. The J gene is TRBJ2-1, the V gene TRBV15; no firm D call. V shed 3 bases and J shed 4 bases, with 19 bases lying between them. The CDR3 consists of 17 residues. Germline values: CDR1 LNHNV, CDR2 YYDKDF (reference sequence). The CDR3 sequence: CATSSFTPAASYNEQFF. CDR3 nucleotides: TGTGCCACCAGCAGTTTCACCCCCGCCGCCTCATACAATGAGCAGTTCTTC.

In its sample, this clonotype was seen many times. The chain combines TRBV19 with TRBJ2-3; D not resolved. There are 13 residues in the CDR3. The V gene's germline CDR1 is LNHDA and CDR2 SQIVND (reference sequence). V lost 3 bases, J lost 4 bases, and 8 bases lay in between. The CDR3 loop is CASSISGPDTQYF. The CDR3 coding sequence is TGTGCCAGTAGTATTTCCGGGCCAGATACGCAGTATTTT.

A word on this clonotype: A junction end diverges from the germline sequence, so it may reflect a read error. The chain uses TRBV5-3 and TRBJ2-7; 8 bases are a match to TRBD2. TRBV5-3 is filed as an ORF, its function uncertain. CDR3 size: 14 residues. CDR3 nucleotide sequence: TGTGCCAGCAGCTTGGCTGCGGGAGGCCACGAGCAGTACTTC. Translation gives CASSLAAGGHEQYF.

The table lists this clonotype with a few counts. The rearrangement links TRBV2 to TRBJ1-5; no clear D. The germline gives CDR1 SNHLY, CDR2 FYNNEI. This CDR3 is 12 amino acids long. Trimming cost V 3 bases and J 6 bases, with 6 bases left between them. The chain's CDR3 is CASSESTQPQHF. The CDR3 DNA is TGTGCCAGCAGTGAGTCTACTCAGCCCCAGCATTTT. The full variable domain, in which reference TRBV2 and TRBJ1-5 provide the parts outside the CDR3, is EPEVTQTPSHQVTQMGQEVILRCVPISNHLYFYWYRQILGQKVEFLVSFYNNEISEKSEIFDDQFSVERPDGSNFTLKIRSTKLEDSAMYFCASSESTQPQHFGDGTRLSIL.

The chain uses TRBV23-1 and TRBJ1-1; tentative D call: TRBD1 (5 bases). TRBV23-1 belongs to the ORF category, with a function that is uncertain. Trimming took 10 bases from V and 10 from J, leaving 16 bases between them. The CDR3 runs 11 residues. This CDR3 is CATGSQGGAFF. The CDR3 DNA sequence: TGCGCCACCGGCTCCCAGGGTGGAGCTTTCTTT.

The table lists this clonotype with a few counts. The chain joins TRBV4-2 to TRBJ1-2; 7 bases are a match to TRBD1. The CDR3 covers 16 residues. The V gene's germline CDR1 is LGHNA and CDR2 YNFKEQ. V gave up 0 bases and J gave up 4 bases; unmatched junction bases: 8. This CDR3 is CASSQDRGGSGYGYTF. The CDR3 DNA sequence: TGTGCCAGCAGCCAAGATCGAGGGGGCAGTGGCTATGGCTACACCTTC.

This clonotype was detected only a few times. V gene TRBV7-2 combines with J gene TRBJ2-1; D possibly corresponds to TRBD2 (6 bases). CDR1 SGHTA and CDR2 FQGNSA come from the germline V gene. The CDR3 is 15 residues long. Trimming took 4 bases from V and 0 from J, leaving 10 bases between them. Here the CDR3 reads CASSSHSGSYNEQFF. CDR3 in DNA: TGTGCCAGCAGCTCCCATAGCGGCTCCTACAATGAGCAGTTCTTC.

This clonotype was seen only a few times. The chain uses TRBV6-2 or TRBV6-3 and TRBJ2-3; 7 bases agree with TRBD2. The CDR3 totals 14 residues. The germline V gene encodes CDR1 MNHEY and CDR2 SVGEGT. V was pared by 6 bases and J by 6 bases, with 9 bases of the junction left unmatched. Here the CDR3 reads CASSYRSGKDTQYF. In DNA, the CDR3 is TGTGCCAGCAGCTACCGCAGCGGGAAGGATACGCAGTATTTT.

This clonotype has ten or more counts. The rearrangement joins TRBV7-2 to TRBJ2-7, with a weak D call TRBD1 (5 bases). The CDR3 runs 14 residues. With 5 bases removed from V and 0 bases from J, the gap between germline ends came to 11 bases. The germline V gene encodes CDR1 SGHTA and CDR2 FQGNSA. The CDR3, as DNA: TGTGCCAGCAGCCTTAGACAGAGCTCCTACGAGCAGTACTTC. It translates to CASSLRQSSYEQYF.

This clonotype was seen a few times. The V and J genes are TRBV20-1 and TRBJ1-5, with TRBD1 matching 7 bases. CDR1 and CDR2 from the germline V gene are DFQATT and SNEGSKA (reference sequence). V lost 4 bases, J lost 3 bases, and 3 bases stayed unmatched. CDR3 length: 13 residues. CDR3 nucleotides: TGCAGTGCTACCGGGACAGACAATCAGCCCCAGCATTTT. Translated: CSATGTDNQPQHF.

A few counts support this clonotype. The chain has TRBV18 and TRBJ2-7, with D perhaps matching TRBD1 or TRBD2 (5 bases each). This CDR3 is 17 amino acids long. V was trimmed by 3 bases and J by 2 bases, leaving 20 bases between them. Germline assignment: CDR1 KGHSH and CDR2 LQKENI. The CDR3 spells CASSPPKKTGTTYEQYF. The CDR3 DNA is TGTGCCAGCTCACCGCCTAAAAAGACCGGGACGACCTACGAGCAGTACTTC. Using reference TRBV18 and TRBJ2-7 for the parts outside the CDR3, the full variable domain is NAGVMQNPRHLVRRRGQEARLRCSPMKGHSHVYWYRQLPEEGLKFMVYLQKENIIDESGMPKERFSAEFPKEGPSILRIQQVVRGDSAAYFCASSPPKKTGTTYEQYFGPGTRLTVT.

This clonotype was picked up a small number of times. The genes are TRBV28 and TRBJ1-4, with TRBD1 identical over 7 bases. CDR1 MDHEN and CDR2 SYDVKM come from the germline V gene. This CDR3 is built from 16 residues. Trimming cost V 4 bases and J 2 bases; bases outside gene matches: 7. The CDR3 here is CASSSPRGMTNEKLFF. The CDR3 DNA is TGTGCCAGCAGTTCTCCCAGGGGGATGACTAATGAAAAACTGTTTTTT.

This clonotype was picked up many times. The chain has TRBV7-2 and TRBJ1-5; D remains ambiguous. The V gene lost 0 bases and the J gene lost 5 bases, with 5 bases spanning the gap. The germline CDR1 and CDR2 sequences are SGHTA and FQGNSA. The length of the CDR3 is 13 residues. CDR3: CASSLALYQPQHF. CDR3 sequence (DNA): TGTGCCAGCAGCTTAGCTCTTTATCAGCCCCAGCATTTT. Variable domain in full (rest from reference TRBV7-2 and TRBJ1-5): GAGVSQSPSNKVTEKGKDVELRCDPISGHTALYWYRQSLGQGLEFLIYFQGNSAPDKSGLPSDRFSAERTGGSVSTLTIQRTQQEDSAVYLCASSLALYQPQHFGDGTRLSIL.